This is a list of T cell receptor beta chains from one sample in a study of blood T cell repertoires in COVID-19. TCRdb keeps only in-frame clones here, not all; method: immunoSEQ multiplex PCR. The sample contains 200,000 to 300,000 clones, around 87% of which appear only once. Sequenced: peripheral blood. All receptors come from a woman aged 40 to 49 who had recovered from COVID-19. CDR3s leave out the opening cysteine and the closing phenylalanine or tryptophan.

TRBV5-1	TRBJ2-7	ASSLGRGSNEQY
TRBV29-1	TRBJ1-1	SVEDWVQRTEAF
TRBV5-1	TRBJ1-4	ASSLARATNEKLF
TRBV10-3	TRBJ2-3	ASAGAGGSDTQY
TRBV7-9	TRBJ2-7	ASSPRGQHEQY
TRBV2	TRBJ1-1	ASSVRWNTEAF
TRBV5-1	TRBJ1-1	ASSLGSTGIPTEAF
TRBV7-2	TRBJ2-4	ASSPRGAGVAKNIQY
TRBV5-1	TRBJ1-1	ASSPDVPGMNTEAF
TRBV19	TRBJ2-3	ASSITGLRGDTQY
TRBV20-1	TRBJ2-5	SASGASGGQETQY
TRBV5-5	TRBJ2-7	ASSFNPGQGAYEQY
TRBV4-1	TRBJ2-5	ASSTRGPRQETQY
TRBV10-1	TRBJ1-1	ASSESTGMNTEAF
TRBV4-1	TRBJ1-5	ASSLIWTGRGQPQH